This is a list of T cell receptor beta chains from one sample in a study of blood T cell repertoires in COVID-19. Repertoires were generated with immunoSEQ multiplex PCR, while TCRdb's copy carries only in-frame clones and drops some. The table has 330,000 or so clones, 92% seen once; the top ten hold approximately 17%. The specimen was PBMCs or T cells enriched from blood (not recorded which). These receptor sequences come from a woman aged 25 to 45 who had recovered from COVID-19. Each CDR3 is given with its conserved first and last residue. The D gene is left open where the match is weak. A row's size may be missing; if present it is once, few, many or a size class.

D	V	size	J	CDR3	DNA
TRBD1	TRBV28	once	TRBJ1-2	CASSLLTGGGIHGYTF	TGTGCCAGCAGTTTGCTTACAGGGGGCGGTATTCATGGCTACACCTTC
TRBD1	TRBV18	NA	TRBJ2-2	CASSPINPTGITGELFF	TGTGCCAGCTCACCAATCAATCCGACAGGGATCACCGGGGAGCTGTTTTTT
TRBD1	TRBV11-2	once	TRBJ2-5	CASSLRGLGETQYF	TGTGCCAGCAGTCTCAGGGGGCTCGGAGAGACCCAGTACTTC
TRBD1	TRBV7-8	NA	TRBJ2-5	CASSPPYRGVQETQYF	TGTGCCAGCAGCCCCCCGTACAGGGGGGTCCAAGAGACCCAGTACTTC
NA	TRBV13	NA	TRBJ2-3	CASSRTYVTDTQYF	TGTGCCAGCAGTCGGACATACGTCACAGATACGCAGTATTTT
NA	TRBV19	NA	TRBJ1-5	CASRRQVDNQPQHF	TGTGCCAGTAGGAGACAGGTTGACAATCAGCCCCAGCATTTT
NA	TRBV11-3	NA	TRBJ2-2	CASSFGFGGTGELFF	TGTGCCAGCAGCTTTGGTTTCGGTGGCACCGGGGAGCTGTTTTTT
TRBD2	TRBV2	few	TRBJ2-7	CASSENSGMYEQYF	TGTGCCAGCAGTGAAAATAGCGGGATGTACGAGCAGTACTTC
TRBD2	TRBV7-3	NA	TRBJ2-1	CASSQTSGIQFF	TGTGCCAGCAGTCAGACTAGCGGCATACAGTTCTTC
TRBD2	TRBV24-1	NA	TRBJ2-1	CATSDPTSGNSLNDEQFF	TGTGCCACCAGTGATCCGACTAGCGGGAATTCCCTTAACGATGAGCAGTTCTTC
NA	TRBV12-3/TRBV12-4	once	TRBJ2-7	CASSLWGEREQYF	TGTGCCAGCAGTTTGTGGGGGGAACGGGAGCAGTACTTC
TRBD2	TRBV7-3	NA	TRBJ2-1	CASSPRGGGRWVDEQFF	TGTGCCAGCAGCCCCCGGGGTGGCGGGAGGTGGGTAGATGAGCAGTTCTTC
TRBD2	TRBV28	once	TRBJ2-3	CASSLGRAGGTDTQYF	TGTGCCAGCAGTTTGGGGAGAGCGGGGGGCACAGATACGCAGTATTTT